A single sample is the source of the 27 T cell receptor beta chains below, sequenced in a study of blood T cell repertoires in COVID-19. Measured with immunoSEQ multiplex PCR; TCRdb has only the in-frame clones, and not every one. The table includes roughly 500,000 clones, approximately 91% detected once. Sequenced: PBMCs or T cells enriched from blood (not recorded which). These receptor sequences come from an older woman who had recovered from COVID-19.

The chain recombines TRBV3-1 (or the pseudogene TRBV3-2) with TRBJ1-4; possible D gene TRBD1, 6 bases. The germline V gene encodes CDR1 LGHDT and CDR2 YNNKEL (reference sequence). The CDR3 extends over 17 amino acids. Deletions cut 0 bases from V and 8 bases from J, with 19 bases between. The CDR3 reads CASSQDSANRATEKLFF. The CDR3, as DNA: TGTGCCAGCAGCCAAGATTCCGCGAACAGGGCGACCGAAAAACTGTTTTTT.

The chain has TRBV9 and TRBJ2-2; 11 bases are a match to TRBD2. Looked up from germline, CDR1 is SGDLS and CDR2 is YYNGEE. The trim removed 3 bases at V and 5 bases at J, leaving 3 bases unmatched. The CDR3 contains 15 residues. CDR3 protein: CASSAGLAGTGELFF. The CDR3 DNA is TGTGCCAGCAGCGCCGGACTAGCGGGTACCGGGGAGCTGTTTTTT.

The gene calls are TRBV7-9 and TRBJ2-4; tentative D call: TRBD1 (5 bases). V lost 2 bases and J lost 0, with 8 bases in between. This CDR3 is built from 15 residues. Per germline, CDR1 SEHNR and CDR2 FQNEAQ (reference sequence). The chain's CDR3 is CASSLQGIAKNIQYF. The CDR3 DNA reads TGTGCCAGCAGCTTACAGGGTATAGCCAAAAACATTCAGTACTTC.

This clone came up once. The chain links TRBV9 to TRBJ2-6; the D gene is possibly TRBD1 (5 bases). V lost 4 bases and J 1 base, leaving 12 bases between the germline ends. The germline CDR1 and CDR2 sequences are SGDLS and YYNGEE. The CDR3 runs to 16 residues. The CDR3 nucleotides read TGTGCCAGCAGCCCGTCCAGGGTTTCTGGGGCCAACGTCCTGACTTTC. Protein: CASSPSRVSGANVLTF.

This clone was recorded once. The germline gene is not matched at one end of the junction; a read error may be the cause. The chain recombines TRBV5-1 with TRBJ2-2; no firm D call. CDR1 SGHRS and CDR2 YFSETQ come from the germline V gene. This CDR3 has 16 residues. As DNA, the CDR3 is TGCGCCAGCAGCTTAATCTCAACTTCGAAGACCGGGGAGCTGTTTTTT. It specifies CASSLISTSKTGELFF.

DNA for the CDR3: TGTGCCAGCCTGAGCGGGGGGGCAGAAGATACGCAGTATTTT. Translation gives CASLSGGAEDTQYF. The chain carries TRBV2 and TRBJ2-3; TRBD2 agrees at 10 bases. CDR1 and CDR2 from the germline V gene are SNHLY and FYNNEI. V lost 8 bases, J lost 5 bases, and 7 bases stayed unmatched. CDR3 length equals 14 residues.

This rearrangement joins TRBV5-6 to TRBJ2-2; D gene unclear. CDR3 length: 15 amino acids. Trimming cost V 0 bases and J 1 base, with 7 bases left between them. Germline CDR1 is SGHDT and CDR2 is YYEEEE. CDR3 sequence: CASSLGQLNTGELFF. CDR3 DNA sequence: TGTGCCAGCAGCTTGGGGCAGTTGAACACCGGGGAGCTGTTTTTT. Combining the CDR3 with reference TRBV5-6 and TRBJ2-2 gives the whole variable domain DAGVTQSPTHLIKTRGQQVTLRCSPKSGHDTVSWYQQALGQGPQFIFQYYEEEERQRGNFPDRFSGHQFPNYSSELNVNALLLGDSALYLCASSLGQLNTGELFFGEGSRLTVL.

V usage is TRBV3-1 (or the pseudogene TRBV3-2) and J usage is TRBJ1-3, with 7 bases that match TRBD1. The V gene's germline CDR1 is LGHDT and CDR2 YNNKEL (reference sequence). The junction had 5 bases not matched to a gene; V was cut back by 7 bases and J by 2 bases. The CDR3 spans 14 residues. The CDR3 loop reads CASTGDSTGNTIYF. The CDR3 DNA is TGTGCCAGCACGGGGGACAGTACTGGAAACACCATATATTTT.

The CDR3: CAFLAGGQETQYF. For the CDR3, the DNA is TGTGCCTTTCTAGCGGGGGGGCAGGAGACCCAGTACTTC. This rearrangement joins TRBV30 to TRBJ2-5, with 12 nucleotides matching TRBD2. The CDR3 has 13 residues. The junction had 5 bases not matched to a gene; V was cut back by 7 bases and J by 5 bases. CDR1 and CDR2 (germline): GTSNPN, SVGIG (reference sequence).

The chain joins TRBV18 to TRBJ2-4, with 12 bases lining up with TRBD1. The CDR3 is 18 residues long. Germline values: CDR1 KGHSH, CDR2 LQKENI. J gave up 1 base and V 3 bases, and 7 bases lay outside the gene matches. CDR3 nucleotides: TGTGCCAGCTCACCGGGGGACAGGGGGCGCGGGGCCAAAAACATTCAGTACTTC. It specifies CASSPGDRGRGAKNIQYF.

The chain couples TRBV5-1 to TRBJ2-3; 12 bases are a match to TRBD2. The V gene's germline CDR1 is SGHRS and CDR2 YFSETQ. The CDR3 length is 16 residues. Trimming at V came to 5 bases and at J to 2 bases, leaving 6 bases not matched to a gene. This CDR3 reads CASRSSGGVLTDTQYF. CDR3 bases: TGCGCCAGCAGATCTAGCGGGGGGGTGCTCACAGATACGCAGTATTTT.

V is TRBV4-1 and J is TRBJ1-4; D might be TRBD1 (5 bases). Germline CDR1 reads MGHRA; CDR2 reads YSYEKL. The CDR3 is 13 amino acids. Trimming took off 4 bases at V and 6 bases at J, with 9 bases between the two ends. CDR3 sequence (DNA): TGCGCCAGCAGCCCGGGGGGGGATGAAAAACTGTTTTTT. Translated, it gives CASSPGGDEKLFF.

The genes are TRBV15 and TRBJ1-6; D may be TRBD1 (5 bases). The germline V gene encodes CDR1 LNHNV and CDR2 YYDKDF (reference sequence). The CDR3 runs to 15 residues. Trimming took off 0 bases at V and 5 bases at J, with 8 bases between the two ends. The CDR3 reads CATSRDLQDNSPLHF. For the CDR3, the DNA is TGTGCCACCAGCAGAGATCTACAGGATAATTCACCCCTCCACTTT.

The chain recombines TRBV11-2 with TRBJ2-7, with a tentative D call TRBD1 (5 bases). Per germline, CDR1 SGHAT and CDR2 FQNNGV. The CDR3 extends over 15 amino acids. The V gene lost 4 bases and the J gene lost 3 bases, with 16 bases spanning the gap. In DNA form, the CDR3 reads TGTGCCAGCAGCTCCCTCCCCGACAGAAGCTACGAGCAGTACGTC. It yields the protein CASSSLPDRSYEQYV.

CDR3 nucleotide sequence: TGTGCCAGCAGTTTACAGGGGGATGGCTACACCTTC. Amino acids: CASSLQGDGYTF. This rearrangement joins TRBV6-9 to TRBJ1-2; 8 bases align to TRBD1. J lost 6 bases, V lost 4 bases, and 1 base had no gene match. Germline V gene sequence: CDR1 MNHGY, CDR2 SVAAGI. There are 12 residues in the CDR3.

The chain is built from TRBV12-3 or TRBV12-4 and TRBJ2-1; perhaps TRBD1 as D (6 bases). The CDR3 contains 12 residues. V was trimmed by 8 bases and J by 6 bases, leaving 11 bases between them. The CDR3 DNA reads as TGTGCCAGCCAAAAACAGGGCAATGAGCAGTTCTTC. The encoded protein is CASQKQGNEQFF.

CDR3 sequence (DNA): TGTGCCAGCAGCCCACAGACAGGGTTGGCTTTCTTT. Residues: CASSPQTGLAFF. The chain links TRBV7-8 to TRBJ1-1; the match to TRBD1 covers 7 bases. From germline, CDR1 is SGHVS and CDR2 FQNEAQ. With V trimmed by 5 bases and J by 11 bases, 8 bases remained unmatched. This CDR3 contains 12 residues.

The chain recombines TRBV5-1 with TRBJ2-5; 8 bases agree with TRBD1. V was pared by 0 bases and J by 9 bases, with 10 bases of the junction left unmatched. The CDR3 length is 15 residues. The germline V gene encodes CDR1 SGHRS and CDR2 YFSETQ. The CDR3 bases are TGCGCCAGCAGCTTGGCTCAGGGGGCACGAGGGGCCCAGTACTTC. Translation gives CASSLAQGARGAQYF.

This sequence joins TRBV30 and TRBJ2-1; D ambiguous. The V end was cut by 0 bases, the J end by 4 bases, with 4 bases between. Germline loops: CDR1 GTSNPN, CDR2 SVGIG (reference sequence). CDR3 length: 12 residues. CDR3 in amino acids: CAWSVRYNEQFF. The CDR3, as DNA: TGTGCCTGGAGTGTACGGTACAATGAGCAGTTCTTC.

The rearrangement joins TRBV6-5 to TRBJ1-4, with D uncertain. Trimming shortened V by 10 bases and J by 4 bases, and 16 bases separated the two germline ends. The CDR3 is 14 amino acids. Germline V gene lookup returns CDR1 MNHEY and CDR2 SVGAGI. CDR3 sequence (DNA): TGTGCCACCCGCCACGTTACCGGTAATGAAAAACTGTTTTTT. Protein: CATRHVTGNEKLFF.

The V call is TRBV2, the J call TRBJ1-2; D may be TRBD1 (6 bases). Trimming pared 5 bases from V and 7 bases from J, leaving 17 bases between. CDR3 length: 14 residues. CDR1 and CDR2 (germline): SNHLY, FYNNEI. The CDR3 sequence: CASSQGTLSRGYTF. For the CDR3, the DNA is TGTGCCAGCAGTCAGGGGACACTGTCTCGTGGCTACACCTTC.

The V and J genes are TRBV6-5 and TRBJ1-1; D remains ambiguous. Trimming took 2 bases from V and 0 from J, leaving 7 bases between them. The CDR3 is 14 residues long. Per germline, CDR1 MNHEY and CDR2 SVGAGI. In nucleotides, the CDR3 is TGTGCCAGCAGTTACATGGGCTTGAACACTGAAGCTTTCTTT. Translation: CASSYMGLNTEAFF.

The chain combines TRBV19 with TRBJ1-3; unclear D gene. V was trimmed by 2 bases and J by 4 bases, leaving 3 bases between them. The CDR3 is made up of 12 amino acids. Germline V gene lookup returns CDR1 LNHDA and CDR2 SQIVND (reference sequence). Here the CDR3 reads CASSIPGNTIYF. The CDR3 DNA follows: TGTGCCAGTAGTATACCAGGAAACACCATATATTTT.

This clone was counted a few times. The CDR3: CASSEFGNEKLFF. In DNA form, the CDR3 reads TGTGCCAGCAGTGAATTTGGCAATGAAAAACTGTTTTTT. This chain connects TRBV25-1 to TRBJ1-4; the D is unclear. Trimming left V 1 base short and J 5 bases short, with 5 bases between. There are 13 residues in the CDR3. CDR1 MGHDK and CDR2 SYGVNS come from the germline V gene.

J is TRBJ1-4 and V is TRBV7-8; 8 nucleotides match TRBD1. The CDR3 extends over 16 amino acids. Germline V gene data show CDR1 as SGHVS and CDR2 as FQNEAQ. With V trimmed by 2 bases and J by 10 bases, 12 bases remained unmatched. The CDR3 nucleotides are TGTGCCAGCAGCTTAAGCGCGGGACAGGAGGGAGGAAAACTGTTTTTT. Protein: CASSLSAGQEGGKLFF.

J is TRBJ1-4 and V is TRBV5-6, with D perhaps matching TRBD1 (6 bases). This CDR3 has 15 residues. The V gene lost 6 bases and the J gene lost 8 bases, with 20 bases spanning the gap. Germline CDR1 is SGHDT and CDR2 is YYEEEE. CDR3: CASTKAGALDEKLFF. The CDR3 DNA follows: TGTGCCAGCACCAAGGCGGGGGCGTTAGACGAAAAACTGTTTTTT.

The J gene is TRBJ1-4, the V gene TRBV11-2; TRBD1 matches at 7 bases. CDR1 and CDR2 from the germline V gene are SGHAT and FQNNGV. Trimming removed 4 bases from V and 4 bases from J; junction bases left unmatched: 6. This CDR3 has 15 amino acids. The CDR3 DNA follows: TGTGCCAGCAGCTACCGGACAGGACTTAATGAAAAACTGTTTTTT. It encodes CASSYRTGLNEKLFF.